This T cell receptor beta chain appears in the sequencing data of a study of T-cell reconstitution after alpha-beta-depleted transplantation in children. Whole-study results and caveats: Reported findings indicate that, about two months after transplant, alpha-beta T cells came from several hundred expanded clones, which were derived from non-depleted graft cells. The origin of high day-60 TCRbeta diversity in some patients lay in surviving recipient T cells and thymic progenitors. Most T-cell counts and diversity one year after the transplant came from T cells that were newly produced.

Unique molecular identifiers were used in preparing the TCRbeta library. TCRdb ran MiXCR on the PCR reads and lists one entry per CDR3 protein. The data contain around 110,000 distinct CDR3 sequences, 10% of them singletons. This clonotype showed up just a few times. Its specificity is unknown. Germline loops: CDR1 SGHAT, CDR2 FQNNGV. V was clipped by 6 bases and J by 6 bases, with 15 bases between them. The CDR3 spans 14 residues. The source is a boy younger than 10 with acute lymphoblastic leukemia, due to receive a stem cell transplant. The chain couples TRBV11-2 to TRBJ2-4, with D possibly matching TRBD2 (5 bases). The sample consisted of PBMCs, taken before TCRalphabeta/CD19-depleted stem cell transplant. The CDR3 spells CASRTIRGRNIQYF. The CDR3 DNA reads TGTGCCAGCAGGACCATTCGGGGTAGAAACATTCAGTACTTC.